This T cell receptor (beta chain) is from a study of human T cells and chemical hapten exposure. Study-level results: The number of TCRs above 1 in 1000 frequency did not change after DPC sensitization.

One entry per CDR3 protein, called by TCRdb with MiXCR from the RACE reads. Here the sample spans tens of thousands of distinct CDR3 sequences, 8.9% being singletons. Time point reported: patch test 2, 6 weeks after DPC sensitization. Treatment of the sample: therapeutic diphenylcyclopropenone sensitization with weekly scalp DPC. Germline CDR1 SGHTA, CDR2 FQGNSA. The CDR3 covers 17 residues. This clonotype occurred many times. Its matching antigen is unknown. Germline and junction disagree at one end, which may indicate a read error. The origin of this receptor is a woman in her forties with alopecia areata. Some clones in this sample may be carry-over from other donors' samples. This chain uses TRBV7-2 with TRBJ1-1; 11 nucleotides align to TRBD1. The specimen was whole blood, collected in connection with sensitization to the hapten diphenylcyclopropenone (DPC). In DNA form, the CDR3 reads TGTGCCAGCAGCTTGGGGACAGGGGGTTATCAATATGCTGAAGCTTTTTTT. The encoded protein is CASSLGTGGYQYAEAFF.